These T cell receptor beta chains were read from a single sample in a study of metastatic and nonmetastatic thyroid tumors. TCRdb redid the clone calls on the PCR reads using MiXCR. The sample has fewer than 10,000 clones, approximately 31% seen once. The sequenced material came from adjacent normal tissue. All receptors come from a female donor with papillary thyroid cancer or a benign thyroid nodule (not recorded which). Some clones in this sample may be carry-over from other donors' samples. Both conserved end residues are part of each CDR3. D genes are given only for firm matches. Only part of the rows carry a size: once, few, many, or a class if the clone is expanded.

TRBJ2-5,TRBV20-1,TRBD2,NA,CSASPTSGSQETQYF,TGCAGTGCTAGCCCGACTAGCGGGAGCCAAGAGACCCAGTACTTC
TRBJ2-7,TRBV15,TRBD1,NA,CVASPRTGPYDQYF,TGTGTCGCCAGCCCACGGACAGGCCCCTACGATCAGTACTTC
TRBJ2-7,TRBV4-1,TRBD1,medium-sized,CASSQPGTGELGEQYF,TGCGCCAGCAGCCAACCCGGGACAGGGGAACTCGGCGAGCAGTACTTC
TRBJ2-2,TRBV12-3/TRBV12-4,NA,NA,CASSLGVRDYGGELFF,TGTGCCAGCAGTTTAGGTGTCCGAGACTATGGCGGGGAGCTGTTTTTT
TRBJ1-5,TRBV6-1,NA,few,CASSSGEGQPQHF,TGTGCCAGCAGTTCCGGTGAGGGTCAGCCCCAGCATTTT
TRBJ2-7,TRBV20-1,TRBD2,NA,CSATGLAGYEQYF,TGCAGTGCTACAGGACTAGCGGGTTACGAGCAGTACTTC
TRBJ2-1,TRBV7-9,NA,medium-sized,CASSLALAGTYNEQFF,TGTGCCAGCAGCTTAGCGCTCGCGGGAACTTACAATGAGCAGTTCTTC
TRBJ2-7,TRBV5-8,TRBD2,NA,CASSGGDEQYF,TGTGCCAGCAGCGGGGGGGACGAGCAGTACTTC
TRBJ2-7,TRBV27,TRBD1,NA,CASSSPGQVYEQYF,TGTGCCAGCAGTTCGCCGGGACAGGTCTACGAGCAGTACTTC
TRBJ2-7,TRBV19,TRBD1,once,CASSIVLRDRGPYEQYF,TGTGCCAGTAGTATAGTTCTAAGGGACAGGGGACCCTACGAGCAGTACTTC
TRBJ1-6,TRBV2,NA,NA,CASRPTRGDSPLHF,TGTGCCAGCAGGCCGACCCGGGGGGATTCACCCCTCCACTTT
TRBJ2-3,TRBV20-1,NA,few,CSAPRRGYLGDTQYF,TGCAGTGCCCCCCGACGAGGTTATTTAGGGGATACGCAGTATTTT
TRBJ2-1,TRBV12-3/TRBV12-4,NA,NA,CASTSPALKNEQFF,TGTGCCAGCACCTCCCCGGCATTAAAGAATGAGCAGTTCTTC
TRBJ1-6,TRBV20-1,NA,NA,CSARPPGSSYNSPLHF,TGCAGTGCTAGACCACCGGGGAGCTCCTATAATTCACCCCTCCACTTT